The clone carrying this T cell receptor (beta chain) was picked up one time. No antigen is known for it. One end of the junction is discordant with germline, which a read error may explain. This entry comes from a study of T cells in narcolepsy. Study context: Enrolled donors included narcolepsy type 1 or type 2 patients and healthy controls.

Germline loops: CDR1 SGHRS, CDR2 YFSETQ. CDR3 length: 12 residues. TCRdb's table, derived via immunoSEQ multiplex PCR, lists solely in-frame clones and lacks some. The profile shows some 1,600 clones, 35% to 45% of them singletons. Points from the study as a whole: Blood of same and different patients, but not healthy controls, reportedly held recurring autoreactive clonotypes.

Source material: cultured CD8+ T cells from cerebrospinal fluid. The gene calls are TRBV5-1 and TRBJ2-1, with D unclear. The TCR comes from a human donor with narcolepsy. The DNA for the CDR3 is TGCGCCAGCAGCTTGGAGGTGGATGATCAGTTCTTC. This codes for CASSLEVDDQFF.